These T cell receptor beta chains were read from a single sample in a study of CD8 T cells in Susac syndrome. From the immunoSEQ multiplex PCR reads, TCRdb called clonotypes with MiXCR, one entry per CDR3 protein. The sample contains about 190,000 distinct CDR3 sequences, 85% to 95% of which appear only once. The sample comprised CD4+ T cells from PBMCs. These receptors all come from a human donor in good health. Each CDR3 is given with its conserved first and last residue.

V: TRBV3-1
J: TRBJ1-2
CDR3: CASSHSSVGYGYTF

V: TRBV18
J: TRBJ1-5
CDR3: CASSPEAGGGQPQHF

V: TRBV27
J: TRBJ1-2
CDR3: CASSFRQGVGYGYTF

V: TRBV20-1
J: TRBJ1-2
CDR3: CSAFGVNYGYTF

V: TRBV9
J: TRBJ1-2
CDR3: CASSALAGNYGYTF

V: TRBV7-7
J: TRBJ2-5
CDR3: CASSSTAVGTQYF

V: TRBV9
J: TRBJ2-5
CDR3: CASSSQRASGSQYF

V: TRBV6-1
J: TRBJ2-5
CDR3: CASRALRQHFQETQYF

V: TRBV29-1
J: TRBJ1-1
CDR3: CSAQGQVGAEAFF

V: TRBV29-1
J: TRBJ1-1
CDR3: CSTPGTGNTEAFF

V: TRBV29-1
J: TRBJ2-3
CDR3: CSGPDRGTDTQYF

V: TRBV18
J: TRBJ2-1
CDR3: CASSPLPSGTSTYNEQFF

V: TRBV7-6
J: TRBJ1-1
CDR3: CASSLHLGGEAFF

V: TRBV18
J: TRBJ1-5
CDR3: CASSPNREGNQPQHF

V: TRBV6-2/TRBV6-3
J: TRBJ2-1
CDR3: CASRPGPHHNEQFF

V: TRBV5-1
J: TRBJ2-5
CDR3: CASSLTGVAGEETQYF

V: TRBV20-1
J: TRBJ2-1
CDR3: CSARAPGGDNEQFF

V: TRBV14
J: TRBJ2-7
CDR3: CASSHGTVSQEQYF

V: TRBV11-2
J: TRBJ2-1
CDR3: CASSLYRPAGDEQFF

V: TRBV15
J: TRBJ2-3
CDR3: CATSSLNLAAARNTQYF

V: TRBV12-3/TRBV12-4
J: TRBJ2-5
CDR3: CASTTWGAETQYF

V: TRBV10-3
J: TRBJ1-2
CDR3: CAISESFQAIRGYTF

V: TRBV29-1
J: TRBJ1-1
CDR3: CSVENQGVPEAFF

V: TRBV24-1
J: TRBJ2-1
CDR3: CATSDPQGAGDEQFF

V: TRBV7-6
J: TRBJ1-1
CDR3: CASSGDSQRAFF

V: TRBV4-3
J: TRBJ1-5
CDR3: CASSQGINQPQHF

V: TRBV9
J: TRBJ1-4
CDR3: CASSPGGGGAWSNEKLFF

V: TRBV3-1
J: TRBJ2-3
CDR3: CASSRFAERGDTQYF

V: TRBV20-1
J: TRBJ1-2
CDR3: CSAVPGEGYTF

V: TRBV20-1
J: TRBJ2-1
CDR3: CSARGTSGLNEQFF

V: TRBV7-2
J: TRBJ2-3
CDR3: CASSFNSGGIADTQYF

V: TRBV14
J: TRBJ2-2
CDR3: CASSQRTGGPTGELFF

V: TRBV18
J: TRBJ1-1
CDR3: CASSLDKNTEAFF

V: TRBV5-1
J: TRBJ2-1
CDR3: CASARTGMYDEQFF

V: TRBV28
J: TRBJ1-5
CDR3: CASSREQWQPQHF

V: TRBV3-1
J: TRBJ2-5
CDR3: CASSQDREETQYF